Listed below are T cell receptor beta chains from one sample, sequenced in a study of blood T cell repertoires in COVID-19. Assay: immunoSEQ multiplex PCR; the TCRdb copy retains only in-frame clones and omits some. The profile covers roughly 150,000 clones, with roughly 73% appearing a single time and approximately 2.8% taken by the ten largest. The sequenced sample was peripheral blood. The receptors come from a man between 65 and 85 years old with acute or convalescent COVID-19. CDR3s include the opening cysteine and the closing phenylalanine or tryptophan. Fields, in order: V gene, clone size, D gene, J gene, CDR3 DNA, CDR3 protein. D genes are given only for firm matches. Clone sizes are given selectively: once, few, many, or a class where the clone is expanded.

V gene: TRBV28; clone size: once; D gene: TRBD2; J gene: TRBJ2-7; CDR3 DNA: TGTGCCAGCAGTTTAAGGACTAGCGGAAACTACGAGCAGTACTTC; CDR3 protein: CASSLRTSGNYEQYF
V gene: TRBV7-8; clone size: NA; D gene: NA; J gene: TRBJ2-7; CDR3 DNA: TGTGCCAGCAGCTTAGCCCGACTTCCCGACTACGAGCAGTACTTC; CDR3 protein: CASSLARLPDYEQYF
V gene: TRBV28; clone size: NA; D gene: NA; J gene: TRBJ2-5; CDR3 DNA: TGTGCCAGCAGAACAGCTCAAGAGACCCAGTACTTC; CDR3 protein: CASRTAQETQYF
V gene: TRBV6-4; clone size: few; D gene: TRBD1; J gene: TRBJ2-1; CDR3 DNA: TGTGCCAGCAGTGACTATAACAGGGGGCAGCGGACCAATGAGCAGTTCTTC; CDR3 protein: CASSDYNRGQRTNEQFF
V gene: TRBV18; clone size: NA; D gene: TRBD1; J gene: TRBJ1-5; CDR3 DNA: TGTGCCAGCTCACCGGGACAGGGGGGCGGCAATCAGCCCCAGCATTTT; CDR3 protein: CASSPGQGGGNQPQHF
V gene: TRBV27; clone size: NA; D gene: TRBD1; J gene: TRBJ2-7; CDR3 DNA: TGTGCCAGCAGTTTATACGACAGGGGGTACGAGCAGTACTTC; CDR3 protein: CASSLYDRGYEQYF
V gene: TRBV5-4; clone size: NA; D gene: TRBD2; J gene: TRBJ2-7; CDR3 DNA: TGTGCCAGCAGCTTGGATAGCGGGTCCTACGAGCAGTACTTC; CDR3 protein: CASSLDSGSYEQYF
V gene: TRBV7-3; clone size: NA; D gene: TRBD2; J gene: TRBJ2-5; CDR3 DNA: TGTGCCAGCAGTCGGGACTATCAAGAGACCCAGTACTTC; CDR3 protein: CASSRDYQETQYF
V gene: TRBV4-2; clone size: NA; D gene: NA; J gene: TRBJ2-1; CDR3 DNA: TGTGCCAGCAGCCAAGATACAGCGGCACACTCCTACAATGAGCAGTTCTTC; CDR3 protein: CASSQDTAAHSYNEQFF
V gene: TRBV5-4; clone size: many; D gene: TRBD1; J gene: TRBJ1-2; CDR3 DNA: TGTGCCAGCAGCCGGGACAGGGACTTTGGCTACACCTTC; CDR3 protein: CASSRDRDFGYTF
V gene: TRBV7-3; clone size: NA; D gene: TRBD2; J gene: TRBJ2-3; CDR3 DNA: TGTGCCAGCAGCAAGGGACTAGCGGGGAACACAGATACGCAGTATTTT; CDR3 protein: CASSKGLAGNTDTQYF
V gene: TRBV6-1; clone size: NA; D gene: TRBD1; J gene: TRBJ1-2; CDR3 DNA: TGTGCCAGCAGTGAAGCGGGACAGGGGGATGGCTACACCTTC; CDR3 protein: CASSEAGQGDGYTF
V gene: TRBV3-1/TRBV3-2; clone size: NA; D gene: TRBD1; J gene: TRBJ1-1; CDR3 DNA: TGTGCCAGCAGCCCACAGGACAGGTTTAACACTGAAGCTTTCTTT; CDR3 protein: CASSPQDRFNTEAFF
V gene: TRBV11-2; clone size: NA; D gene: NA; J gene: TRBJ2-1; CDR3 DNA: TGTGCCAGCAGAATGAGACTAGGCGGGGATGTTAATGAGCAGTTCTTC; CDR3 protein: CASRMRLGGDVNEQFF
V gene: TRBV5-1; clone size: NA; D gene: TRBD1; J gene: TRBJ1-4; CDR3 DNA: TGCGCCAGCAGTTCCGGACAGGGTGGTGAAAAACTGTTTTTT; CDR3 protein: CASSSGQGGEKLFF
V gene: TRBV6-6; clone size: NA; D gene: TRBD1; J gene: TRBJ1-6; CDR3 DNA: TGTGCCAGCAGTCAAACTACCGGGACAGGGGTCAATAATTCACCCCTCCACTTT; CDR3 protein: CASSQTTGTGVNNSPLHF
V gene: TRBV5-1; clone size: NA; D gene: TRBD2; J gene: TRBJ2-5; CDR3 DNA: TGCGCCAGCAGCCGTAGCGGGAGAGTGGAGACCCAGTACTTC; CDR3 protein: CASSRSGRVETQYF
V gene: TRBV4-2; clone size: few; D gene: TRBD1; J gene: TRBJ1-2; CDR3 DNA: TGTGCCAGCAGCCAAGAGGGGTCAGGGGGGTACTATGGCTACACCTTC; CDR3 protein: CASSQEGSGGYYGYTF
V gene: TRBV19; clone size: NA; D gene: NA; J gene: TRBJ2-4; CDR3 DNA: TGTGCCAGTAGTACACCGGAGAGGCATGCGTCCAAAAACATTCAGTACTTC; CDR3 protein: CASSTPERHASKNIQYF
V gene: TRBV20-1; clone size: NA; D gene: NA; J gene: TRBJ2-7; CDR3 DNA: TGCAGTGCTAGTGTTGGCTCCAGAAGGGGTGAGCAGTACTTC; CDR3 protein: CSASVGSRRGEQYF
V gene: TRBV6-5; clone size: NA; D gene: NA; J gene: TRBJ1-2; CDR3 DNA: TGTGCCAGCAGTTACTCGGGGCAGTACACCTTC; CDR3 protein: CASSYSGQYTF
V gene: TRBV4-3; clone size: NA; D gene: NA; J gene: TRBJ1-2; CDR3 DNA: TGCGCCAGCAGCCAAGATCGGTTGGGGCCTTATGGCTACACCTTC; CDR3 protein: CASSQDRLGPYGYTF
V gene: TRBV4-2; clone size: many; D gene: NA; J gene: TRBJ1-2; CDR3 DNA: TGTGCCAGCAGCCAAGATTGGGTAGGAGACTATGGCTACACCTTC; CDR3 protein: CASSQDWVGDYGYTF
V gene: TRBV24-1; clone size: NA; D gene: NA; J gene: TRBJ1-2; CDR3 DNA: TGTGCCACCAGTGATTTGTCAGGGGTCTACACCTTC; CDR3 protein: CATSDLSGVYTF
V gene: TRBV2; clone size: few; D gene: TRBD1; J gene: TRBJ1-2; CDR3 DNA: TGTGCCGAAGGACAGGGGGCGAGTGGCTACACCTTC; CDR3 protein: CAEGQGASGYTF
V gene: TRBV15; clone size: NA; D gene: NA; J gene: TRBJ2-5; CDR3 DNA: TGTGCCACCAGCAGCGGCCCCAGAGGCAGACAAGAGACCCAGTACTTC; CDR3 protein: CATSSGPRGRQETQYF
V gene: TRBV21-1; clone size: NA; D gene: NA; J gene: TRBJ1-1; CDR3 DNA: TGTGCCAGCATTGGCGGTTTCACTGAAGCTTTCTTT; CDR3 protein: CASIGGFTEAFF
V gene: TRBV7-9; clone size: NA; D gene: TRBD1; J gene: TRBJ1-4; CDR3 DNA: TGTGCCACCTCGACAGGGGATAATGAAAAACTGTTTTTT; CDR3 protein: CATSTGDNEKLFF
V gene: TRBV9; clone size: few; D gene: TRBD1; J gene: TRBJ1-6; CDR3 DNA: TGTGCCAGCAGCGACGGGACAGGGTCGGCACCCCTCCACTTT; CDR3 protein: CASSDGTGSAPLHF
V gene: TRBV7-9; clone size: few; D gene: TRBD2; J gene: TRBJ2-6; CDR3 DNA: TGTGCCACGGGACTAGCGGGAGGAAGCTCTGGGGCCAACGTCCTGACTTTC; CDR3 protein: CATGLAGGSSGANVLTF
V gene: TRBV6-5; clone size: once; D gene: NA; J gene: TRBJ1-1; CDR3 DNA: TGTGCCTGCCTCGGGGGGGGCTACACTGAAGCTTTCTTT; CDR3 protein: CACLGGGYTEAFF
V gene: TRBV27; clone size: NA; D gene: NA; J gene: TRBJ2-3; CDR3 DNA: TGTGCCACCTACTCCGGGGGGCGGAATACGCAGTATTTT; CDR3 protein: CATYSGGRNTQYF
V gene: TRBV7-9; clone size: few; D gene: TRBD1; J gene: TRBJ2-7; CDR3 DNA: TGTGCCAGCAGCTCGGACGACAGGGTAAGCAACGAGCAGTACTTC; CDR3 protein: CASSSDDRVSNEQYF
V gene: TRBV11-2; clone size: NA; D gene: NA; J gene: TRBJ1-2; CDR3 DNA: TGTGCCAGCAGCTTAGGGGTGATTGACTCTATGGGTGGCTACACCTTC; CDR3 protein: CASSLGVIDSMGGYTF
V gene: TRBV19; clone size: once; D gene: NA; J gene: TRBJ1-4; CDR3 DNA: TGTGCCAGTAGTATAGGGACAGTTCCGAATGAAAAACTGTTTTTT; CDR3 protein: CASSIGTVPNEKLFF
V gene: TRBV3-1/TRBV3-2; clone size: NA; D gene: NA; J gene: TRBJ2-1; CDR3 DNA: TGTGCCAGCAGCCGGGGACTTCTAACCTACAATGAGCAGTTCTTC; CDR3 protein: CASSRGLLTYNEQFF
V gene: TRBV28; clone size: NA; D gene: TRBD1; J gene: TRBJ2-1; CDR3 DNA: TGTGCCAGCAGTTTCGGGACAGGGTTATCTGAGCAGTTCTTC; CDR3 protein: CASSFGTGLSEQFF
V gene: TRBV9; clone size: NA; D gene: NA; J gene: TRBJ1-2; CDR3 DNA: TGTGCCAGCAGCGTAGGATTTATACGGGATGGCTACACCTTC; CDR3 protein: CASSVGFIRDGYTF
V gene: TRBV6-2/TRBV6-3; clone size: NA; D gene: TRBD2; J gene: TRBJ2-7; CDR3 DNA: TGTGCCAGCAGTGGGGCTGTTCGGCGGGGGACTTCCTACGAGCAGTACTTC; CDR3 protein: CASSGAVRRGTSYEQYF
V gene: TRBV3-1/TRBV3-2; clone size: NA; D gene: TRBD1; J gene: TRBJ2-1; CDR3 DNA: TGTGCCAGCAGCCGAACCGGGACAGTGGGGGAGCAGTTCTTC; CDR3 protein: CASSRTGTVGEQFF